Detailed here is one T cell receptor (beta chain). There is no known antigen for this receptor. No per-base quality is available; no much larger clone lies one base away. The sample originates from a study of blood T cell repertoires in COVID-19 (dated by TCRdb to the early 2020s). Turning to the overall study: Collaborator samples came from the United States, Italy and Spain and covered acute and convalescent phases of COVID-19. Where available, HLA class I and class II types were taken from metadata supplied by the sample provider and were not determined by assay-based typing. The repertoires were released in a freely available public database intended as a resource for research on the immune response to SARS-CoV-2. Samples came from the ongoing ImmuneRACE study (first 160 participants) plus 1,254 subjects from 6 global collaborators. Deeply sampled blood TCRbeta repertoires from subjects exposed to, actively infected with, or recovered from COVID-19 were included in the dataset. Nearly every sample came with metadata listing a de-identified subject ID, COVID-19 status, age in years and sex. The material from the prospective study consisted of cDNA or gDNA derived from T cells, B-cell-depleted T cells, or PBMCs.

Here is what the overall study found, with its caveats: The quantity of clinical and demographic metadata differed by source and by participant and was supplied without curation.

Whole blood was collected in K2EDTA tubes by collaborating institutions according to the institutions' own protocols. For TCRbeta analysis, collaborators shipped samples as frozen whole blood, isolated PBMCs, or DNA extracted from either of those sample types. For this chain, trimming is 6 bases at the V end and 5 bases at the J end, and the number of junction bases without a gene match is 7. CDR1 and CDR2 are drawn from the germline V gene (reference sequence): LNHDA, SQIVND. Reading from cysteine to phenylalanine, the CDR3 counts 13 amino acids. The kept DNA is CDR3 alone, 39 bases in frame from the first base. TCRbeta CDR3 regions were amplified from genomic DNA by means of the immunoSEQ Assay, a bias-controlled multiplex PCR. The study's processing was this. The number of nucleated cells in each sample was estimated from the amplification of reference gene primers within the assay. To quantify the absolute abundance of each unique TCRbeta CDR3 rearrangement, sequence reads were collapsed and filtered. For each sample, productive Simpson clonality was calculated by taking the square root of Simpson's diversity index across productive rearrangements. TCRdb re-hosts the immuneACCESS table, in-frame sequences only. Its copies lack some clones; in the studies checked, an unresolved V gene accounts for under half of them, and the cause for the rest is not known. For V, J and clone size, that table is used; D and trimming come from the DNA. Recorded for this sample are 85,000 to 120,000 clones; 78% of them occurred a single time. The ten largest clones represent about 9% of the sample.

This receptor was taken from a man aged 55 to 69 with active or convalescent COVID-19. The sequence is built from TRBV19 and TRBJ2-7, and 7 junctional nucleotides match TRBD2. Sample: peripheral blood. The sequenced DNA: TGTGCCAGTAGGCCCGCGGGAGATCACGAGCAGTACTTC. This codes for CASRPAGDHEQYF.